One sample yielded the 20 T cell receptor beta chains listed below, sequenced in a study of cytomegalovirus exposure and HLA in healthy donors (dated by TCRdb to 2016 to 2017). Libraries were made using the immunoSEQ multiplex PCR assay. For the multiplex PCR, a mixture combining 60 forward primers for TCR Vbeta segments and 13 reverse primers for TCR Jbeta segments was used. TCRdb retrieved this table from immuneACCESS and kept in-frame rearrangements only. Not all clones are present; in checked studies, unresolved V genes account for under half, and no reason is known for the remainder. This sample gives around 190,000 clones in total; around 78% of them show up just once. The ten largest clonotypes hold under 2% of the sample. The sequencing sample was made of PBMCs. These receptors were collected from a man aged 25 to 40 in good health and CMV-seronegative.

The chain is built from TRBV19 and TRBJ2-7, with a weak D call TRBD2 (6 bases). V shed 6 bases and J shed 2 bases, with 14 bases lying between them. The germline gives CDR1 LNHDA, CDR2 SQIVND (reference sequence). The CDR3 consists of 14 residues. The CDR3 DNA is TGTGCCAGTAGAAATTGGCGGGATCCCTACGAGCAGTACTTC. Protein: CASRNWRDPYEQYF.

The J gene is TRBJ1-2, the V gene TRBV9; weak D call: TRBD1 (5 bases). Trimming removed 3 bases at V and 4 bases at J, with 16 bases between. The CDR3 runs 15 residues. Germline-derived CDR1 and CDR2 are SGDLS and YYNGEE. The CDR3 here is CASSGGAGGGYGYTF. CDR3 sequence (DNA): TGTGCCAGCAGCGGAGGGGCCGGGGGGGGCTATGGCTACACCTTC. Supplemented by reference TRBV9 and TRBJ1-2, the full variable domain reads DSGVTQTPKHLITATGQRVTLRCSPRSGDLSVYWYQQSLDQGLQFLIQYYNGEERAKGNILERFSAQQFPDLHSELNLSSLELGDSALYFCASSGGAGGGYGYTFGSGTRLTVV.

The chain couples TRBV6-6 to TRBJ1-2; TRBD1 matches at 7 bases. The V segment lost 0 bases and the J segment 5 bases; nucleotides outside the gene matches: 6. Germline V CDR1 and CDR2: MNHNY, SVGAGI (reference sequence). CDR3 length equals 15 residues. The CDR3 DNA reads TGTGCCAGCAGTTACTCACCTACAGGGGCATATGGCTACACCTTC. The encoded protein is CASSYSPTGAYGYTF.

This clone has more than one count but fewer than ten. The CDR3 reads CASSVNRGQETQYF. For the CDR3, the DNA is TGTGCCAGCAGCGTAAACAGGGGACAAGAGACCCAGTACTTC. This chain connects TRBV9 to TRBJ2-5, with TRBD1 identical over 7 bases. After removal of 1 base from V and 2 bases from J, the junction contained 2 bases not matched to a gene. The germline V gene encodes CDR1 SGDLS and CDR2 YYNGEE. CDR3 length equals 14 residues.

This clone was detected only a few times. This chain uses TRBV6-1 with TRBJ2-1, with 12 bases aligning to TRBD2. The V and J ends lost 7 bases and 9 bases, in that order; junction bases with no gene match: 7. In germline, CDR1 is MNHNS, CDR2 SASEGT. The CDR3 sequence is 14 residues long. CDR3 sequence reads: CASIRLAGALEQFF. The CDR3 bases are TGTGCCAGCATCAGACTAGCGGGAGCTCTTGAGCAGTTCTTC.

The gene calls are TRBV6-5 and TRBJ1-2, with a tentative D call TRBD1 (5 bases). V was cut by 6 bases and J by 0 bases, with 8 bases left in between. CDR3 length: 13 residues. Germline V CDR1 and CDR2: MNHEY, SVGAGI. CDR3 region: CASRETANYGYTF. The CDR3, as DNA: TGTGCCAGCAGAGAGACAGCTAACTATGGCTACACCTTC.

This clone appeared a few times. The chain is built from TRBV28 and TRBJ2-5; a possible D gene is TRBD2 (6 bases). V was pared by 6 bases and J by 5 bases, with 16 bases between. This CDR3 contains 14 residues. Germline V CDR1 and CDR2: MDHEN, SYDVKM. CDR3 DNA sequence: TGTGCCAGCAGCGAACTCGGGAGCGCGGAGACCCAGTACTTC. Encoded protein: CASSELGSAETQYF.

This sequence joins TRBV7-2 and TRBJ2-7; D remains ambiguous. Germline CDR1 reads SGHTA; CDR2 reads FQGNSA. The CDR3 is 11 residues long. V lost 5 bases and J lost 6, with 8 bases in between. DNA of the CDR3: TGTGCCAGCAGCCCCTCTTTCGAGCAGTACTTC. Translating gives CASSPSFEQYF.

This chain links TRBV5-1 with TRBJ1-3, with 7 positions matching TRBD1. Looked up from germline, CDR1 is SGHRS and CDR2 is YFSETQ. The V gene end was trimmed by 2 bases and the J gene end by 0 bases; junction bases not matched to a gene: 2. The CDR3 spans 15 residues. The CDR3 region has the DNA TGCGCCAGCAGCTTAGACAGGGACTCTGGAAACACCATATATTTT. It encodes CASSLDRDSGNTIYF.

The genes are TRBV2 and TRBJ1-6; D is unclear. CDR1 SNHLY and CDR2 FYNNEI come from the germline V gene. Trimming removed 7 bases at V and 9 bases at J, with 13 bases between. The CDR3 consists of 13 residues. CDR3 residues: CASMGREGSPLHF. CDR3 coding DNA: TGTGCCAGCATGGGCCGGGAGGGTTCACCCCTCCACTTT. Variable domain in full (rest from reference TRBV2 and TRBJ1-6): EPEVTQTPSHQVTQMGQEVILRCVPISNHLYFYWYRQILGQKVEFLVSFYNNEISEKSEIFDDQFSVERPDGSNFTLKIRSTKLEDSAMYFCASMGREGSPLHFGNGTRLTVT.

The gene calls are TRBV27 and TRBJ2-1; TRBD2 matches at 8 bases. The V gene's germline CDR1 is MNHEY and CDR2 SMNVEV (reference sequence). The CDR3 contains 15 residues. V shed 1 base and J 6 bases; nucleotides not matched to a gene: 5. The CDR3, as DNA: TGTGCCAGCAGTTTATTTGCGGGAGGATTCAATGAGCAGTTCTTC. Residues: CASSLFAGGFNEQFF.

The genes are TRBV19 and TRBJ2-3, with 10 bases fitting TRBD1. CDR3 length: 16 amino acids. Germline CDR1 reads LNHDA; CDR2 reads SQIVND (reference sequence). Trimming cost V 3 bases and J 2 bases; bases outside gene matches: 5. Here the CDR3 reads CASSMLGQGNTDTQYF. CDR3 in DNA: TGTGCCAGTAGTATGTTGGGACAGGGGAACACAGATACGCAGTATTTT. The full variable domain, completed using reference TRBV19 and TRBJ2-3, is DGGITQSPKYLFRKEGQNVTLSCEQNLNHDAMYWYRQDPGQGLRLIYYSQIVNDFQKGDIAEGYSVSREKKESFPLTVTSAQKNPTAFYLCASSMLGQGNTDTQYFGPGTRLTVL.

The V gene is TRBV28, the J gene TRBJ2-3; 7 bases fit TRBD2. The germline gives CDR1 MDHEN, CDR2 SYDVKM. J was trimmed by 1 base and V by 8 bases; bases with no gene match: 15. The CDR3 runs 17 residues. CDR3: CASLLGGSFSGTDTQYF. In DNA, the CDR3 is TGTGCCAGCCTGTTGGGCGGGAGTTTTAGTGGCACAGATACGCAGTATTTT.

V usage is TRBV18 and J usage is TRBJ1-2; D gene uncertain. Germline V gene lookup returns CDR1 KGHSH and CDR2 LQKENI. The ends were cut back, 1 base at V and 6 bases at J, with 12 bases in the middle. The CDR3 is made up of 14 amino acids. CDR3 loop: CASSPQRGLDGYTF. The DNA for the CDR3 is TGTGCCAGCTCACCACAACGGGGTCTCGATGGCTACACCTTC.

The chain has TRBV6-6 and TRBJ1-3; maybe TRBD1 (5 bases). Per the germline V gene, CDR1 is MNHNY and CDR2 is SVGAGI (reference sequence). Trimming pared 7 bases from V and 1 base from J, leaving 14 bases between. This CDR3 contains 15 residues. The CDR3 sequence is CASTAGGISGNTIYF. For the CDR3, the DNA is TGTGCCAGCACTGCGGGGGGAATTTCTGGAAACACCATATATTTT.

The count of this clone is one. The chain combines TRBV27 with TRBJ2-1; D might be TRBD1 (5 bases). V was shortened by 2 bases and J by 3 bases, with 11 bases between the two germline ends. The CDR3 covers 15 residues. Germline values: CDR1 MNHEY, CDR2 SMNVEV (reference sequence). The CDR3 spells CASSLDRSHYNEQFF. In DNA form, the CDR3 reads TGTGCCAGCAGTTTAGACAGATCCCACTACAATGAGCAGTTCTTC.

Regarding this clone: At the DNA level, this CDR3 is encoded by other sequences in the same sample as well. The rearrangement links TRBV6-5 to TRBJ2-3; D is possibly TRBD2 (5 bases). Germline V gene data show CDR1 as MNHEY and CDR2 as SVGAGI. The germline V and J ends were trimmed by 2 bases and 2 bases, with 11 bases remaining between them. The CDR3 sequence is 15 residues long. Here the CDR3 reads CASSYGGLYTDTQYF. For the CDR3, the DNA is TGTGCCAGCAGTTACGGAGGTCTATACACAGATACGCAGTATTTT.

The rearrangement joins TRBV9 to TRBJ2-1, with TRBD2 identical over 10 bases. V trimming: 2 bases; J trimming: 8 bases; junction bases outside the gene matches: 4. Germline lookup yields CDR1 SGDLS and CDR2 YYNGEE. This CDR3 is 14 amino acids long. This chain's CDR3 is CASSVGLAQDEQFF. In DNA, the CDR3 is TGTGCCAGCAGCGTGGGACTAGCGCAGGATGAGCAGTTCTTC.

The chain combines TRBV9 with TRBJ1-1, with D perhaps TRBD1 (5 bases). Trimming removed 0 bases from V and 4 bases from J, with 10 bases in between. The CDR3 is 14 amino acids. Germline CDR1 and CDR2: SGDLS and YYNGEE. CDR3: CASSVGGEGTEAFF. Here the CDR3 DNA reads TGTGCCAGCAGCGTAGGGGGGGAGGGCACTGAAGCTTTCTTT.

The chain links TRBV2 to TRBJ1-1; 7 positions match TRBD1. The V segment lost 8 bases and the J segment 1 base; nucleotides outside the gene matches: 13. The CDR3 totals 16 residues. Germline CDR1 SNHLY, CDR2 FYNNEI. The CDR3 here is CASGPEPGQRNTEAFF. The CDR3 DNA follows: TGTGCCAGCGGTCCCGAACCGGGACAGAGGAACACTGAAGCTTTCTTT.